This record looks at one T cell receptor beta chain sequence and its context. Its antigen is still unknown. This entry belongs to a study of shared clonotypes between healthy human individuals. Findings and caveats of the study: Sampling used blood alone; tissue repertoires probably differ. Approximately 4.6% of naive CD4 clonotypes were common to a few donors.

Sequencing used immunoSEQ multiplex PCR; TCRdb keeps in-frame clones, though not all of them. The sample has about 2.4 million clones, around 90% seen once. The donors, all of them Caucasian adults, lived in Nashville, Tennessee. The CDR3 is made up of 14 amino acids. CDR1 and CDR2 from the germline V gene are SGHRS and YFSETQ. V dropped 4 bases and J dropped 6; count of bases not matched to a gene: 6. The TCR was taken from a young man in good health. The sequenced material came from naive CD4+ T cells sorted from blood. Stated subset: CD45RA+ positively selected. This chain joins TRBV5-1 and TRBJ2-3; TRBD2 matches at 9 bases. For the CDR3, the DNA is TGCGCCAGCAGCCCGGGGACTAGCTGGGATACGCAGTATTTT. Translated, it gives CASSPGTSWDTQYF.